Listed below are T cell receptor beta chains from one sample, sequenced in a study of blood T cell repertoires in COVID-19. Using immunoSEQ multiplex PCR, the repertoire was profiled, and TCRdb retains in-frame clones only, with some absent. The sample yields 130,000 or so clones, approximately 88% seen once. What was sequenced was peripheral blood. The receptors derive from a woman older than 75 with acute or convalescent COVID-19. Each CDR3 is given without its conserved first and last residue. The size field is filled for only some rows; it gives once, few, many or a size class.

V gene: TRBV18
CDR3 length: 17
clone size: NA
CDR3 protein: ASSPRGMLSGRADYEQY

V gene: TRBV2
CDR3 length: 12
clone size: few
CDR3 protein: ASGDRGRGYGYT

V gene: TRBV4-3
CDR3 length: 12
clone size: NA
CDR3 protein: ASSQLTGYTEAF

V gene: TRBV5-1
CDR3 length: 12
clone size: NA
CDR3 protein: ASSLLQGGEKLF

V gene: TRBV19
CDR3 length: 14
clone size: NA
CDR3 protein: ASSRRGTSGYNEQF

V gene: TRBV5-5
CDR3 length: 12
clone size: NA
CDR3 protein: ASSLGREGYGYT

V gene: TRBV6-5
CDR3 length: 13
clone size: NA
CDR3 protein: ASSYVATGDSPLH

V gene: TRBV29-1
CDR3 length: 11
clone size: NA
CDR3 protein: SAWTGGFTEAF

V gene: TRBV5-6
CDR3 length: 12
clone size: NA
CDR3 protein: ASSLDSRTDTQY

V gene: TRBV29-1
CDR3 length: 12
clone size: NA
CDR3 protein: SVAGQGGSTEAF

V gene: TRBV18
CDR3 length: 15
clone size: NA
CDR3 protein: ASSRSGFPTANYGYT

V gene: TRBV5-6
CDR3 length: 12
clone size: few
CDR3 protein: ASGGGRLYYGYT

V gene: TRBV12-5
CDR3 length: 11
clone size: NA
CDR3 protein: ASGLVGQGEAF

V gene: TRBV30
CDR3 length: 14
clone size: few
CDR3 protein: AWSVPNSGRANEQF

V gene: TRBV5-1
CDR3 length: 14
clone size: NA
CDR3 protein: ASSFTGTGRDYGYT

V gene: TRBV7-2
CDR3 length: 13
clone size: NA
CDR3 protein: ASSAFVSSGNTIY

V gene: TRBV7-2
CDR3 length: 12
clone size: once
CDR3 protein: ASSFLTGNYGYT

V gene: TRBV19
CDR3 length: 12
clone size: NA
CDR3 protein: ASSATGNSQPQH

V gene: TRBV7-2
CDR3 length: 13
clone size: NA
CDR3 protein: ASSHRQGAYYGYT

V gene: TRBV15
CDR3 length: 13
clone size: few
CDR3 protein: ATSARQGPNTEAF

V gene: TRBV9
CDR3 length: 14
clone size: NA
CDR3 protein: ASSAELASSYNEQF

V gene: TRBV18
CDR3 length: 13
clone size: NA
CDR3 protein: ASSPTSGGKDTQY

V gene: TRBV10-2
CDR3 length: 14
clone size: NA
CDR3 protein: ASSESLGLANTEAF

V gene: TRBV5-1
CDR3 length: 11
clone size: NA
CDR3 protein: ASSSGTPYGYT

V gene: TRBV5-6
CDR3 length: 13
clone size: NA
CDR3 protein: ASSLVAGGTFEQY

V gene: TRBV15
CDR3 length: 11
clone size: NA
CDR3 protein: ATSRAQGNTIY

V gene: TRBV23-1
CDR3 length: 13
clone size: NA
CDR3 protein: ASTPPGSGIYGYT

V gene: TRBV7-6
CDR3 length: 10
clone size: NA
CDR3 protein: ASSFLIREQY

V gene: TRBV5-1
CDR3 length: 13
clone size: NA
CDR3 protein: ASSLDSGINNEQF

V gene: TRBV7-8
CDR3 length: 12
clone size: NA
CDR3 protein: ASSLAGRRDEQY

V gene: TRBV24-1
CDR3 length: 13
clone size: NA
CDR3 protein: ATSDSTGGAETQY

V gene: TRBV27
CDR3 length: 14
clone size: once
CDR3 protein: ASSPWTGFVNTEAF

V gene: TRBV6-5
CDR3 length: 12
clone size: NA
CDR3 protein: ASRTSLSSYEQY

V gene: TRBV18
CDR3 length: 12
clone size: NA
CDR3 protein: ASSPGLAGDTQY

V gene: TRBV18
CDR3 length: 11
clone size: NA
CDR3 protein: ASSRTDNTEAF

V gene: TRBV19
CDR3 length: 13
clone size: NA
CDR3 protein: ASSIRRQVNEKLF

V gene: TRBV5-1
CDR3 length: 12
clone size: once
CDR3 protein: ASCAGTANEKLF

V gene: TRBV16
CDR3 length: 15
clone size: NA
CDR3 protein: ASSQSRSKTVNNEQF

V gene: TRBV30
CDR3 length: 13
clone size: NA
CDR3 protein: AWSVTRQYQETQY

V gene: TRBV6-2/TRBV6-3
CDR3 length: 13
clone size: NA
CDR3 protein: ASSTIGQGSDTQY

V gene: TRBV7-6
CDR3 length: 15
clone size: NA
CDR3 protein: ASSLASAGGRVDTQY

V gene: TRBV19
CDR3 length: 16
clone size: NA
CDR3 protein: ASSIRIGAETFTGELF

V gene: TRBV19
CDR3 length: 13
clone size: NA
CDR3 protein: ASRRRREGNQPQH

V gene: TRBV6-5
CDR3 length: 12
clone size: NA
CDR3 protein: ASSRSRGDNEQF